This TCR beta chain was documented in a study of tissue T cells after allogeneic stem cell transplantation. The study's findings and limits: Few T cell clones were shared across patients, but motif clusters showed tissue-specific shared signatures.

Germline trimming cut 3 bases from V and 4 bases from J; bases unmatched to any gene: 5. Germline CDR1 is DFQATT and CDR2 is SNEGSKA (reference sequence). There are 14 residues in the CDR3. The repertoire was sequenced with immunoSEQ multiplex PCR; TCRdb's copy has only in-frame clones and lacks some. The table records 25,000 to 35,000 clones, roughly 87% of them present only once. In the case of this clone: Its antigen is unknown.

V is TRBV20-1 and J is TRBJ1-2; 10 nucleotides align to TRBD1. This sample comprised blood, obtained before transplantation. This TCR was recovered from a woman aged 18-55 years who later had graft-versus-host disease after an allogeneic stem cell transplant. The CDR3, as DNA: TGCAGTGCTAGTGTCCGGGACAGGGGCTATGGCTACACCTTC. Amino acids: CSASVRDRGYGYTF.